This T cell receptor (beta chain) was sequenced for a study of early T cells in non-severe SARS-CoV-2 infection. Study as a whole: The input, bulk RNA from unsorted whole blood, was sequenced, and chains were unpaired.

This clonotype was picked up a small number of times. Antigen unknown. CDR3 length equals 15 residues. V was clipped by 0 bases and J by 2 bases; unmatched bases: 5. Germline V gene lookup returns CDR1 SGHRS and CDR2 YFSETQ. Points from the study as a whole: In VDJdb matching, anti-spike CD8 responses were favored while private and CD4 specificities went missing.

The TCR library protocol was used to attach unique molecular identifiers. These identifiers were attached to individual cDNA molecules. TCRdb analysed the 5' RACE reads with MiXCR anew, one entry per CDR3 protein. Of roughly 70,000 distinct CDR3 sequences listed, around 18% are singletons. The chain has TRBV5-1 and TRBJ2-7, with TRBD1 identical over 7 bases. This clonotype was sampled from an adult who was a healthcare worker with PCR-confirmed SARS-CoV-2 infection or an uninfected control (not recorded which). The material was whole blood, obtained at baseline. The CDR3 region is CASSLAGTVTYEQYF. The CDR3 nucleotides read TGCGCCAGCAGCTTGGCAGGGACAGTCACCTACGAGCAGTACTTC.